This T cell receptor beta chain is from a study of radiation and T cells in renal cell carcinoma. Time point indicated: blood 2 weeks post-SBRT. Documented treatment: 15 Gy SBRT to primary tumor, nephrectomy 4 weeks later. Radiation-treated patients gave blood at baseline, week 2 and week 4. The tumor was a clear cell renal cell carcinoma. V shed 1 base and J shed 1 base, with 4 bases lying between them. CDR1 SGHAT and CDR2 FQNNGV come from the germline V gene. The CDR3 has 14 amino acids. Only in-frame clones appear in the TCRdb table, and some are missing; sequencing was by immunoSEQ multiplex PCR. The top ten hold around 30% of the sample, which has about 49,000 clones, around three quarters seen once. This clone was observed a few times.

The chain links TRBV11-2 to TRBJ2-2; D uncertain. The input for sequencing was blood, taken from a patient whose treatment included radiotherapy and nephrectomy. The TCR originated in a woman in her sixties or seventies with renal cell carcinoma. The CDR3 sequence: CASSLGQNTGELFF. The CDR3 DNA sequence: TGTGCCAGCAGCTTAGGACAGAACACCGGGGAGCTGTTTTTT. Complete variable domain (other parts from reference TRBV11-2 and TRBJ2-2): EAGVAQSPRYKIIEKRQSVAFWCNPISGHATLYWYQQILGQGPKLLIQFQNNGVVDDSQLPKDRFSAERLKGVDSTLKIQPAKLEDSAVYLCASSLGQNTGELFFGEGSRLTVL.